These T cell receptor beta chains were read from a single sample in a study of blood T cell repertoires in COVID-19. The method was immunoSEQ multiplex PCR; TCRdb's version includes in-frame clones alone and lacks a portion of them. Among roughly 140,000 clones, more than 65% were seen once, and the ten largest hold 4% to 4.5%. The sample taken for sequencing was peripheral blood. These receptors came from a man aged 60 to 69 with acute or convalescent COVID-19. Each CDR3 is given with its conserved first and last residue. D genes are given only for firm matches.

TRBD1 TRBV28 CASSQSNRDREDYF
. TRBV7-9 CASSSRTGSYNEQFF
. TRBV29-1 CSVEDPLANSYNEQFF
. TRBV3-1/TRBV3-2 CASSQGWSGTEAFF
. TRBV5-1 CASSFVQTNTGELFF
TRBD1 TRBV6-5 CASSYLGTESGYTF
. TRBV3-1/TRBV3-2 CASSQGAREIDEQYF
. TRBV10-3 CAISESAGRVGYGYTF
. TRBV3-1/TRBV3-2 CASSQGGEVETQYF
. TRBV19 CASSTWKGSFNEQFF
TRBD1 TRBV19 CASSIQAGQGAGEQYF
TRBD2 TRBV27 CASSWGLAGEIDTQYF
TRBD1 TRBV6-4 CASSKNRDRGRSEQYF
. TRBV11-2 CASSSRDGSYEQYF
. TRBV4-1 CASSQEPQLGSYNSPLHF
TRBD2 TRBV24-1 CATMASGRNQETQYF
TRBD1 TRBV4-1 CASSIGDRGGYNEQFF
TRBD2 TRBV9 CASSVGLASNEQFF
. TRBV4-2 CASSQDLGSFNSPLHF
TRBD2 TRBV6-2/TRBV6-3 CASSKRESSYNEQFF
. TRBV28 CASNSGGQGSYEQYF
. TRBV27 CASRKGGGYTF
TRBD1 TRBV5-1 CASSVVGQGNNEQFF
. TRBV7-9 CASSRDYPRATQYF
TRBD2 TRBV6-4 CASSVEASGRLNEQFF
. TRBV6-1 CASSESTLIRPQDTQYF
. TRBV15 CATSRETDQPQHF
. TRBV14 CASSRRSGAYTIYF
TRBD1 TRBV11-2 CASSSGTGVRTDTQYF
. TRBV7-9 CASSLGQGAAYEQYF
TRBD2 TRBV7-3 CASSLRLAAYNEQFF
. TRBV28 CASSLFAPGENEKLFF
. TRBV10-3 CAISGTAGSEEKLFF
. TRBV4-2 CASSQDSGNYGYTF
. TRBV11-2 CASSLVQGVNIQYF
. TRBV5-4 CASSHGGQSQYGYTF
TRBD1 TRBV2 CASSEMGQGIGGANVLTF
TRBD2 TRBV6-5 CASSYSFTSGNEQYF
. TRBV6-6 CASRPRGPEAFF
. TRBV19 CASSITVLPQETQYF